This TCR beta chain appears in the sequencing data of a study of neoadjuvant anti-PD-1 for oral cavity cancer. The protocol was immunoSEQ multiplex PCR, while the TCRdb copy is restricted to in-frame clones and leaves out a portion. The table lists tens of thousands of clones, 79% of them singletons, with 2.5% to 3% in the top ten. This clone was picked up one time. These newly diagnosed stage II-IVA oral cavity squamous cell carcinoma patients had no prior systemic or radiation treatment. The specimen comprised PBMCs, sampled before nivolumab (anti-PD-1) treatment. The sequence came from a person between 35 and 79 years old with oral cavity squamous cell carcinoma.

The CDR3 sequence is CASSLPSETQYF. The CDR3 DNA reads as TGTGCCAGCAGTTTGCCGTCAGAGACCCAGTACTTC. The chain has TRBV28 and TRBJ2-5; D not certain. Germline V gives CDR1 MDHEN, CDR2 SYDVKM. Trimming took 3 bases from V and 4 from J, leaving 6 bases between them. The CDR3 is made up of 12 amino acids. The full variable domain, with the rest looked up from reference TRBV28 and TRBJ2-5, is DVKVTQSSRYLVKRTGEKVFLECVQDMDHENMFWYRQDPGLGLRLIYFSYDVKMKEKGDIPEGYSVSREKKERFSLILESASTNQTSMYLCASSLPSETQYFGPGTRLLVL.